This TCR beta chain was recorded in a study of shared clonotypes between healthy human individuals. Study-wide background: The donors, a couple of women and a few men, were aged 18 to 49. CD4 naive and CD4 memory each took three plates per donor, while CD8 naive took two and CD8 memory one. Whole-study findings and limits: Shared clonotypes: about 4.6% naive CD4, roughly 4% naive CD8, about 2.4% memory CD4, approximately 0.37% memory CD8. Relative to clonotypes present in all four donors, those not shared had lower generation probabilities.

The CDR3 covers 16 residues. Germline CDR1 is SGHDN and CDR2 is FVKESK. The V segment lost 2 bases and the J segment 4 bases; nucleotides outside the gene matches: 10. Details on this clone: Its antigen is still unknown.

Profiling relied on immunoSEQ multiplex PCR, and the TCRdb table lists in-frame clones only, not all of them. The repertoire has around 180,000 clones, about 93% of them found once; the top ten carry around 0.067%. Sample: naive CD4+ T cells sorted from blood. Subset given: CD45RA+ positively selected. The sequence came from a woman in her 30s in good health. V usage is TRBV14 and J usage is TRBJ1-1, with 7 bases identical to TRBD1. Here the CDR3 reads CASSQLRGDLRTEAFF. As DNA, the CDR3 is TGTGCCAGCAGCCAACTCAGGGGGGACTTGCGCACTGAAGCTTTCTTT.